The 16 T cell receptor beta chains listed next were all sequenced from one sample in a study of shared clonotypes between healthy human individuals. Sequenced by immunoSEQ multiplex PCR; TCRdb stores in-frame clones only, minus some. The sample includes about 490,000 clones, around 73% of them seen just once. The sample was PBMCs. The receptors shown here come from a woman in her 40s in good health. Some clones in this sample may be carry-over from other donors' samples.

The chain's CDR3 is CARPDPPGVRNQPQHF. DNA of the CDR3: TGCGCCAGACCCGACCCACCAGGGGTACGTAATCAGCCCCAGCATTTT. The rearrangement links TRBV23-1 to TRBJ1-5, with a possible D match to TRBD1 (6 bases). TRBV23-1 is classed as an ORF, of uncertain function. The CDR3 length is 16 residues. Trimming shortened V by 9 bases and J by 4 bases, and 22 bases separated the two germline ends.

The CDR3 protein is CASSQTAGLYEETQYF. DNA for the CDR3: TGTGCCAGCAGCCAAACGGCGGGACTATACGAAGAGACCCAGTACTTC. The rearrangement links TRBV4-2 to TRBJ2-5, with 7 bases fitting TRBD2. After removal of 2 bases from V and 3 bases from J, the junction contained 9 bases not matched to a gene. This CDR3 region has 16 residues. The germline CDR1 and CDR2 sequences are LGHNA and YNFKEQ.

CDR3 bases: TGTGCCAGCAGTTTACTAGCGGGGCCAGGGGAGCAGTACTTC. Translation: CASSLLAGPGEQYF. The V call is TRBV27, the J call TRBJ2-7; 9 bases agree with TRBD2. V lost 2 bases to trimming and J lost 7 bases; unmatched junction nucleotides: 6. The germline V gene encodes CDR1 MNHEY and CDR2 SMNVEV (reference sequence). CDR3 length: 14 residues.

DNA of the CDR3: TGTGCCAGCAGTTTAAGATTTGTCTGGGACAGTTCCTACGAGCAGTACTTC. As protein: CASSLRFVWDSSYEQYF. The chain has TRBV27 and TRBJ2-7; 7 nucleotides agree with TRBD1. Trimming at V came to 2 bases and at J to 1 base, leaving 11 bases not matched to a gene. CDR3 length: 17 amino acids. CDR1 is MNHEY and CDR2 is SMNVEV in the germline V gene (reference sequence).

This rearrangement joins TRBV19 to TRBJ1-1; D might be TRBD1 (6 bases). V was clipped by 7 bases and J by 9 bases, with 18 bases between them. CDR3 length: 13 amino acids. From germline, CDR1 is LNHDA and CDR2 SQIVND (reference sequence). The CDR3 reads CASTPRRGTKAFF. The CDR3 DNA reads as TGTGCCAGTACCCCACGCAGGGGTACCAAAGCTTTCTTT.

This chain's CDR3 is CASSIRDRPYEQYF. DNA for the CDR3: TGTGCCAGCAGCATACGGGACAGGCCCTACGAGCAGTACTTC. This chain links TRBV9 with TRBJ2-7, with TRBD1 matching 8 bases. J lost 2 bases, V lost 4 bases, and 5 bases had no gene match. CDR3 length equals 14 residues. The germline V gene has CDR1 SGDLS and CDR2 YYNGEE.

This clone occurred many times. V usage is TRBV19 and J usage is TRBJ1-2, with D tentatively TRBD1 (5 bases). The CDR3 extends over 14 amino acids. Between the trimmed V and J ends, which lost 5 bases and 2 bases, there was a span of 12 bases. Germline lookup yields CDR1 LNHDA and CDR2 SQIVND (reference sequence). The CDR3 sequence is CASSPQGRNYGYTF. Written as DNA, the CDR3 is TGTGCCAGTAGTCCGCAGGGCCGCAACTATGGCTACACCTTC.

This clone was recorded only once. A read error is likely here: a far larger clone is one base away. The rearrangement uses TRBV7-8 and TRBJ1-3; tentatively, D is TRBD1 (6 bases). Germline-derived CDR1 and CDR2 are SGHVS and FQNEAQ. The CDR3 runs to 14 residues. The CDR3 nucleotides read TGTGCCAGCAGCACGAGATTAGTAAAGGGGGAGTTACATTTT. Translated: CASSTRLVKGELHF.

J is TRBJ1-1 and V is TRBV14; 8 nucleotides agree with TRBD1. The CDR3 extends over 15 amino acids. Per germline, CDR1 SGHDN and CDR2 FVKESK. The V and J ends lost 3 bases and 3 bases, in that order; junction bases with no gene match: 6. CDR3 residues: CASSHKDRVYTEAFF. CDR3 in DNA: TGTGCCAGCAGCCACAAGGACAGGGTATACACTGAAGCTTTCTTT. Together with reference TRBV14 and TRBJ1-1, the CDR3 gives the full variable domain: EAGVTQFPSHSVIEKGQTVTLRCDPISGHDNLYWYRRVMGKEIKFLLHFVKESKQDESGMPNNRFLAERTGGTYSTLKVQPAELEDSGVYFCASSHKDRVYTEAFFGQGTRLTVV.

This chain uses TRBV4-1 with TRBJ2-1; D gene ambiguous. Germline CDR1 and CDR2: MGHRA and YSYEKL. The CDR3 covers 15 residues. V was shortened by 0 bases and J by 1 base, with 7 bases between the two germline ends. Here the CDR3 reads CASSQDRTSYNEQFF. In DNA, the CDR3 is TGCGCCAGCAGCCAAGATCGAACTTCCTACAATGAGCAGTTCTTC.

This rearrangement joins TRBV6-5 to TRBJ2-1; TRBD1 aligns across 8 bases. CDR3 length: 16 residues. V lost 0 bases, J lost 5 bases, and 6 bases stayed unmatched. In germline, CDR1 is MNHEY, CDR2 SVGAGI. CDR3 coding DNA: TGTGCCAGCAGTTACTCGCCGACAGGGGCGGACAATGAGCAGTTCTTC. Translation: CASSYSPTGADNEQFF.

V and J are TRBV7-8 and TRBJ2-2; 7 nucleotides agree with TRBD2. Unmatched junction bases numbered 10, after V lost 6 bases and J lost 3 bases. Germline V gene sequence: CDR1 SGHVS, CDR2 FQNEAQ. This CDR3 has 16 amino acids. The CDR3 here is CASRRDQAGDTGELFF. The CDR3 nucleotides are TGTGCCAGCAGACGGGACCAGGCGGGGGACACCGGGGAGCTGTTTTTT.

This chain uses TRBV6-5 with TRBJ1-6; the D gene is possibly TRBD1 (6 bases). The CDR3 contains 12 residues. The germline V and J ends were trimmed by 5 bases and 10 bases, with 9 bases remaining between them. CDR1 is MNHEY, CDR2 SVGAGI, per germline. As DNA, the CDR3 is TGTGCCAGCAGTCCGGGACACTCACCCCTCCACTTT. Translated: CASSPGHSPLHF.

This chain links TRBV9 with TRBJ2-7; TRBD2 aligns across 13 bases. Germline trimming cut 4 bases from V and 6 bases from J; bases unmatched to any gene: 7. The CDR3 consists of 15 residues. Germline V gives CDR1 SGDLS, CDR2 YYNGEE. CDR3 nucleotide sequence: TGTGCCAGCAGCCTCGGGACTAGCGGGATACTCGAGCAGTACTTC. Protein: CASSLGTSGILEQYF.

As DNA, the CDR3 is TGTGCCAGCTCACCAACACAGGGCGGTGGCAATCAGCCCCAGCATTTT. This codes for CASSPTQGGGNQPQHF. The V call is TRBV18, the J call TRBJ1-5, with TRBD1 as a possible D gene (6 bases). The CDR3 has 16 amino acids. The germline V and J ends were trimmed by 2 bases and 2 bases, with 13 bases remaining between them. Germline V lookup: CDR1 KGHSH, CDR2 LQKENI.

This clone was counted a few times. This likely came from a read error, as a far larger clone is one base away. Other DNA sequences in this sample translate to the same CDR3. This chain links TRBV7-9 with TRBJ2-1; no clear D. Germline CDR1 reads SEHNR; CDR2 reads FQNEAQ (reference sequence). The CDR3 has 15 amino acids. The CDR3 nucleotides read TGTGCCAGTAGCTTAGTTCCAGAGGCCTACAATGAGCAGTTCTTC. It codes for CASSLVPEAYNEQFF. The whole variable domain, remainder taken from reference TRBV7-9 and TRBJ2-1, is DTGVSQNPRHKITKRGQNVTFRCDPISEHNRLYWYRQTLGQGPEFLTYFQNEAQLEKSRLLSDRFSAERPKGSFSTLEIQRTEQGDSAMYLCASSLVPEAYNEQFFGPGTRLTVL.